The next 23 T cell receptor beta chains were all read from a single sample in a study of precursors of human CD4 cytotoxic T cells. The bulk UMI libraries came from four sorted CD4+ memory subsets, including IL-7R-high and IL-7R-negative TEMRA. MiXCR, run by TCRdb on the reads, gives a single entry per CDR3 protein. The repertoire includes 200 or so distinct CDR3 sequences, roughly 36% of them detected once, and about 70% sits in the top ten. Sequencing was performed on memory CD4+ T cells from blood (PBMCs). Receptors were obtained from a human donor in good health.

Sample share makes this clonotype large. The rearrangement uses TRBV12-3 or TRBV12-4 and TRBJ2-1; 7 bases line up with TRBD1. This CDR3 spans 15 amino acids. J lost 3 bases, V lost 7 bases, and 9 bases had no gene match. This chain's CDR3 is CASIRTGANYNEQFF. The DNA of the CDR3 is TGTGCCAGCATCCGTACAGGGGCGAACTACAATGAGCAGTTCTTC.

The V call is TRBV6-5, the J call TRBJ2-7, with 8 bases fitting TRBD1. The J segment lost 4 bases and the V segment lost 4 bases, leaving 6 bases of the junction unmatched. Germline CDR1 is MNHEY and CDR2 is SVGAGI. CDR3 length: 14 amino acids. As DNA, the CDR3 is TGTGCCAGCAGTTCTGACAGGGGTTTGTACGAGCAGTACTTC. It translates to CASSSDRGLYEQYF.

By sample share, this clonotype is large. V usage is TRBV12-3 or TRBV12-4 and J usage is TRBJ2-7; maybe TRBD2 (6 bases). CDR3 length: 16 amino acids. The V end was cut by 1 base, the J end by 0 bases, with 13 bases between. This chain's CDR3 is CASSLGAGRFSYEQYF. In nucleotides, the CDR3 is TGTGCCAGCAGTTTAGGCGCGGGGCGCTTCTCCTACGAGCAGTACTTC.

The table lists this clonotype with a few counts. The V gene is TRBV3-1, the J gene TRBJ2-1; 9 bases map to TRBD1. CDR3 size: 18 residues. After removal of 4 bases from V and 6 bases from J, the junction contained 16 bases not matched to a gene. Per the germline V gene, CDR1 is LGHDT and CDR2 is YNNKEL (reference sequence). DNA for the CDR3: TGTGCCAGCAGCCTGCCCACAAGCGGGACAGGGCGCCCCAATGAGCAGTTCTTC. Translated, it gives CASSLPTSGTGRPNEQFF.

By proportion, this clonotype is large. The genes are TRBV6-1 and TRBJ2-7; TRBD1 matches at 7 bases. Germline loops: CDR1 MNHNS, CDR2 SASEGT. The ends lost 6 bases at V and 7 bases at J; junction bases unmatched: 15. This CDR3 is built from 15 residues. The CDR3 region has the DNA TGTGCCAGCAGCGACGGACAGGAATACTACGTGGAGCAGTACTTC. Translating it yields CASSDGQEYYVEQYF.

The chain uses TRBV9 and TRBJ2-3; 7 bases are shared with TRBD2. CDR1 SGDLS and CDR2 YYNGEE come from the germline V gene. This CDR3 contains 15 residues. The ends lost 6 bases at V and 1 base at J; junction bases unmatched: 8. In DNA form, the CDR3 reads TGTGCCAGCACCTCAGCGGGAAGCCGCACAGATACGCAGTATTTT. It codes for CASTSAGSRTDTQYF.

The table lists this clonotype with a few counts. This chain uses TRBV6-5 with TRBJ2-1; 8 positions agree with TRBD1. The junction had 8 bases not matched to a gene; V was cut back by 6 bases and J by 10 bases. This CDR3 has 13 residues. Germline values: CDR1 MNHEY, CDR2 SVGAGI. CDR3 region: CASRKGQGTEQFF. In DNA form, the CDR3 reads TGTGCCAGCAGGAAAGGACAGGGAACGGAGCAGTTCTTC.

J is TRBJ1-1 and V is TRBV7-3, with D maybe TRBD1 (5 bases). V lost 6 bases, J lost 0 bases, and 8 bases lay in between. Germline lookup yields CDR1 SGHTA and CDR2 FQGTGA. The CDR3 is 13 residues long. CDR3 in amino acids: CASSWGLNTEAFF. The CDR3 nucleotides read TGTGCCAGCAGTTGGGGGTTGAACACTGAAGCTTTCTTT.

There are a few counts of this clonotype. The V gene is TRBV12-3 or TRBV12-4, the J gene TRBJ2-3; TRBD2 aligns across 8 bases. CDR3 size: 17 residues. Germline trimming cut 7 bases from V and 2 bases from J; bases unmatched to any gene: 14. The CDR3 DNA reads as TGTGCCAGCATCTCAAGTCCGGCGGGAGGATACACAGATACGCAGTATTTT. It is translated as CASISSPAGGYTDTQYF.

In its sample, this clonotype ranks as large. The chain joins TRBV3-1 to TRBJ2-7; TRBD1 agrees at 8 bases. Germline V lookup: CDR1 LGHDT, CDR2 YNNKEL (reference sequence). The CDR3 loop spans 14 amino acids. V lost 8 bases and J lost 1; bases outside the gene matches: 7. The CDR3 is CASRKTGASYEQYF. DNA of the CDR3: TGTGCCAGCCGGAAGACAGGGGCATCCTACGAGCAGTACTTC.

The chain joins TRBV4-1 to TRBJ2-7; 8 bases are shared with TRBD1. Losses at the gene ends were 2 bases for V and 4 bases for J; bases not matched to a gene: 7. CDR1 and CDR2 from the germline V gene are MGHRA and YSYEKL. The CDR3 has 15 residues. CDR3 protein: CASSQMRTGPYEQYF. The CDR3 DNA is TGCGCCAGCAGCCAAATGAGGACAGGGCCTTACGAGCAGTACTTC.

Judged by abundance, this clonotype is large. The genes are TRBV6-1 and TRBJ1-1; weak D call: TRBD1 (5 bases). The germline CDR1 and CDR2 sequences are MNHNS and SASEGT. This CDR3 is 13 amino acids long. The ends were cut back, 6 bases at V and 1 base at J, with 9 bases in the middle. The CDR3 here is CASSRGENTEAFF. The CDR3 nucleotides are TGTGCCAGCAGCCGGGGGGAGAACACTGAAGCTTTCTTT.

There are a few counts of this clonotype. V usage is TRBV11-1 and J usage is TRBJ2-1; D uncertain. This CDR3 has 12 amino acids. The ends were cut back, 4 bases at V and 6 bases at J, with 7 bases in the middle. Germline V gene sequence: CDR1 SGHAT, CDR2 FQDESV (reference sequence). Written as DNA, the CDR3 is TGTGCCAGCAGCTCCGATCCCAATGAGCAGTTCTTC. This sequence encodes CASSSDPNEQFF.

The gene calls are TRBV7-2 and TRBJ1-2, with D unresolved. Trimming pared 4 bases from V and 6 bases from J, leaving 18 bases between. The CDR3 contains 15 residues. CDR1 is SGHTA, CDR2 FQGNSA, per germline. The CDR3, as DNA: TGTGCCAGCAGCTCAGCGCGGGGATCACAAGATGGCTACACCTTC. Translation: CASSSARGSQDGYTF.

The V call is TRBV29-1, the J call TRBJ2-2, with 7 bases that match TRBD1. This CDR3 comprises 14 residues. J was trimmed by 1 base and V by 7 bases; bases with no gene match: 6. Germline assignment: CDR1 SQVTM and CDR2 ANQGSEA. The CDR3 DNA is TGCAGCGCCGGACAGGCTATGAACACCGGGGAGCTGTTTTTT. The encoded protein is CSAGQAMNTGELFF.

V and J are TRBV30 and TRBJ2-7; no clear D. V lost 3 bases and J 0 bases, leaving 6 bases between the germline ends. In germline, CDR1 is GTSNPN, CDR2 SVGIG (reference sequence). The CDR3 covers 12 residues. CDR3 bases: TGTGCCTGGAGGGTCAGCTCCTACGAGCAGTACTTC. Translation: CAWRVSSYEQYF.

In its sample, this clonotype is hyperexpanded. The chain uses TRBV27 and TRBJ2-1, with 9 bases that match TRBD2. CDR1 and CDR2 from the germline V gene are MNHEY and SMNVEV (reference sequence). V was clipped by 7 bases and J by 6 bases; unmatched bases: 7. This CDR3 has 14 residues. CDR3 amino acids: CASTRSSGANEQFF. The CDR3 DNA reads TGTGCCAGCACTCGGTCTAGCGGGGCCAATGAGCAGTTCTTC.

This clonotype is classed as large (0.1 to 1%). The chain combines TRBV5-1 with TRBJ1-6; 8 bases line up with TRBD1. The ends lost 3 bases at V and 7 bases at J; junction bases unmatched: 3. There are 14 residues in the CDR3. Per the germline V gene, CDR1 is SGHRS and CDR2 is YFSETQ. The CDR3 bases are TGCGCCAGCAGCTCGGGACAGGCGAATTCACCCCTCCACTTT. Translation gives CASSSGQANSPLHF.

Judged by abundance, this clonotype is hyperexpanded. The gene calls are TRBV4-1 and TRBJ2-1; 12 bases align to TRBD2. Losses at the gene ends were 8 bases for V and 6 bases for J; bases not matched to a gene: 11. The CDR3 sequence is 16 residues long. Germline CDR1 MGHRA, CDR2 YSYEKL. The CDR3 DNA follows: TGCGCCAGCGAAAAACAGACTAGCGGGAGTTTCAATGAGCAGTTCTTC. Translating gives CASEKQTSGSFNEQFF.

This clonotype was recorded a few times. The CDR3: CASPPRDRGNEQFF. In DNA, the CDR3 is TGTGCCAGCCCACCCCGGGACAGGGGCAATGAGCAGTTCTTC. J is TRBJ2-1 and V is TRBV19; 10 nucleotides agree with TRBD1. The CDR3 loop spans 14 amino acids. V shed 9 bases, J shed 6 bases, and the junction held 8 bases outside the gene matches. CDR1 and CDR2 (germline): LNHDA, SQIVND (reference sequence).

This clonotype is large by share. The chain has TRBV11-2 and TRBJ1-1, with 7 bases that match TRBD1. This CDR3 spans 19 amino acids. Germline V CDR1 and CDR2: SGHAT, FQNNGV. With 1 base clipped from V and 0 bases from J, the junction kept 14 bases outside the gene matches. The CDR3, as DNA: TGTGCCAGCAGCTTAGGAATAAAATCCGGGACAGCTCTGAACACTGAAGCTTTCTTT. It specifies CASSLGIKSGTALNTEAFF.

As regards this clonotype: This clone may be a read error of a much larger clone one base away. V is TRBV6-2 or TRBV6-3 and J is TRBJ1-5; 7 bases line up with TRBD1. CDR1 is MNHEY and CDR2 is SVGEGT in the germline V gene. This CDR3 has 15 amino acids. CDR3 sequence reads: CVSSYTTGVDQPQHF. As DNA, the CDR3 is TGTGTCAGCAGTTACACTACAGGGGTTGATCAGCCCCAGCATTTT.

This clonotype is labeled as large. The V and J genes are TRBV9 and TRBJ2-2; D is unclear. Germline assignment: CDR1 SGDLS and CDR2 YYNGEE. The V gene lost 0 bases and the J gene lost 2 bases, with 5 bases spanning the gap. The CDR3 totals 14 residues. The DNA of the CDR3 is TGTGCCAGCAGCGTAGAGGGAAACACCGGGGAGCTGTTTTTT. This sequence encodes CASSVEGNTGELFF.